One and the same sample provided the 32 T cell receptor beta chains below, sequenced in a study of blood T cell repertoires in COVID-19. The table came from immunoSEQ multiplex PCR; TCRdb's copy has only in-frame clones and leaves some out. The sample yields around 130,000 clones, around 77% seen once. The specimen sequenced was peripheral blood. These receptors were collected from a human donor in a cohort sampled during active COVID-19.

The chain has TRBV7-6 and TRBJ2-7; 14 positions agree with TRBD2. There are 15 residues in the CDR3. The V gene end was trimmed by 7 bases and the J gene end by 3 bases; junction bases not matched to a gene: 5. Germline CDR1 is SGHVS and CDR2 is FNYEAQ. Here the CDR3 reads CASIRTSGGFYEQYF. CDR3 bases: TGTGCCAGCATTCGGACTAGCGGGGGGTTCTACGAGCAGTACTTC.

The chain uses TRBV6-5 and TRBJ2-5, with unresolved D. Germline V gene lookup returns CDR1 MNHEY and CDR2 SVGAGI. Trimming took 0 bases from V and 2 from J, leaving 7 bases between them. There are 14 residues in the CDR3. CDR3 bases: TGTGCCAGCAGTTACTCCGACGGGCAAGAGACCCAGTACTTC. Its translation: CASSYSDGQETQYF.

The gene calls are TRBV12-2 and TRBJ2-3; the table's D call TRBD2 went unverified against the DNA. TRBV12-2 constitutes a pseudogene. This CDR3 has 15 amino acids. In nucleotides, the CDR3 is TGTGCAAGTCGCCCCGGCGGGGATAGCACAGATACGCAGTATTTT. Protein: CASRPGGDSTDTQYF.

This chain's CDR3 is CASSSATYNEQFF. CDR3 coding DNA: TGCGCCAGCAGTTCTGCTACGTACAATGAGCAGTTCTTC. V is TRBV10-1 and J is TRBJ2-1; D is uncertain. Germline CDR1 and CDR2: WNHNN and SYGVQD (reference sequence). V gave up 5 bases and J gave up 4 bases, with 9 bases separating them. The CDR3 spans 13 residues.

The chain has TRBV19 and TRBJ2-7; perhaps TRBD2 as D (5 bases). Germline values: CDR1 LNHDA, CDR2 SQIVND (reference sequence). V was shortened by 2 bases and J by 6 bases, with 23 bases between the two germline ends. The CDR3 is made up of 17 amino acids. Here the CDR3 reads CASSILPGPLVRGEQYF. The CDR3 DNA follows: TGTGCCAGTAGTATACTACCAGGTCCACTAGTACGAGGCGAGCAGTACTTC.

With regard to this clone: One junction end disagrees with the germline gene, perhaps due to a read error. The rearrangement joins TRBV11-3 to TRBJ2-7, with a possible D match to TRBD2 (5 bases). The length of the CDR3 is 12 residues. The germline V gene encodes CDR1 SGHNT and CDR2 YENEEA. The CDR3 is CASSLGPARGHF. Written as DNA, the CDR3 is TGTGCCAGCAGCTTAGGTCCAGCGAGAGGGCACTTC.

This clone was found once. The V and J genes are TRBV4-1 and TRBJ1-4; no reliable D call. Trimming cost V 0 bases and J 2 bases, with 10 bases left between them. Germline V lookup: CDR1 MGHRA, CDR2 YSYEKL. The CDR3 covers 16 residues. The CDR3 is CASSQEETATNEKLFF. For the CDR3, the DNA is TGCGCCAGCAGCCAAGAGGAGACGGCCACTAATGAAAAACTGTTTTTT.

The V call is TRBV6-1, the J call TRBJ1-2, with 8 bases fitting TRBD1. There are 17 residues in the CDR3. The ends lost 4 bases at V and 4 bases at J; junction bases unmatched: 14. Germline-derived CDR1 and CDR2 are MNHNS and SASEGT. The CDR3, as DNA: TGTGCCAGCAGTGGGGCCTGGCAGGGGGCGCCGGGCTATGGCTACACCTTC. Translation: CASSGAWQGAPGYGYTF.

The chain employs TRBV5-1 and TRBJ2-6, with 7 bases aligning to TRBD1. The germline CDR1 and CDR2 sequences are SGHRS and YFSETQ. The CDR3 has 19 amino acids. The V gene end was trimmed by 1 base and the J gene end by 0 bases; junction bases not matched to a gene: 10. In DNA, the CDR3 is TGCGCCAGCAGCTTGAGCACTCAGGGGGTCGGCTCTGGGGCCAACGTCCTGACTTTC. As protein: CASSLSTQGVGSGANVLTF.

The chain combines TRBV6-5 with TRBJ2-1, with 13 positions matching TRBD2. J gave up 8 bases and V 7 bases, and 2 bases lay outside the gene matches. This CDR3 region has 13 residues. Germline V lookup: CDR1 MNHEY, CDR2 SVGAGI. The CDR3 DNA sequence: TGTGCCAGCAATGGACTAGCGGGAGATGAGCAGTTCTTC. Translation: CASNGLAGDEQFF.

V usage is TRBV6-5 and J usage is TRBJ2-5; TRBD2 aligns across 11 bases. The CDR3 sequence is 16 residues long. From germline, CDR1 is MNHEY and CDR2 SVGAGI. V shed 0 bases, J shed 3 bases, and the junction held 3 bases outside the gene matches. CDR3 in DNA: TGTGCCAGCAGTTACTCCCCACTAGCGGGGGAAGAGACCCAGTACTTC. It codes for CASSYSPLAGEETQYF.

CDR3 DNA sequence: TGTGCCAGCAGTTCGGGGGGGACAGGGATGGACGAGCAGTACTTC. It is translated as CASSSGGTGMDEQYF. The rearrangement uses TRBV28 and TRBJ2-7; the D gene is possibly TRBD1 (9 bases). The CDR3 runs to 15 residues. The germline V gene encodes CDR1 MDHEN and CDR2 SYDVKM. V was pared by 4 bases and J by 5 bases, with 18 bases between.

This clone showed up just a few times. This chain uses TRBV3-1 (or the pseudogene TRBV3-2) with TRBJ1-5, with a tentative D call TRBD1 (6 bases). The germline V gene encodes CDR1 LGHDT and CDR2 YNNKEL (reference sequence). The CDR3 has 19 residues. Trimming shortened V by 1 base and J by 7 bases, and 26 bases separated the two germline ends. In DNA form, the CDR3 reads TGTGCCAGCAGCCAAGGTGGGGAACCGGGACACCTTCAGGGACAGCCCCAGCATTTT. Protein product: CASSQGGEPGHLQGQPQHF.

The chain employs TRBV19 and TRBJ1-4; D is perhaps TRBD1 (5 bases). CDR1 and CDR2 from the germline V gene are LNHDA and SQIVND (reference sequence). The CDR3 runs 14 residues. V shed 4 bases and J shed 3 bases, with 9 bases lying between them. The CDR3 nucleotides are TGTGCCAGTAGTAGGGGCAGGGCTAATGAAAAACTGTTTTTT. It translates to CASSRGRANEKLFF. Drawing the rest from reference TRBV19 and TRBJ1-4, the complete variable domain is DGGITQSPKYLFRKEGQNVTLSCEQNLNHDAMYWYRQDPGQGLRLIYYSQIVNDFQKGDIAEGYSVSREKKESFPLTVTSAQKNPTAFYLCASSRGRANEKLFFGSGTQLSVL.

The V and J genes are TRBV11-3 and TRBJ1-1; possible D gene TRBD1, 5 bases. The CDR3 totals 16 residues. Deletions cut 8 bases from V and 5 bases from J, with 24 bases between. Germline CDR1 is SGHNT and CDR2 is YENEEA. As DNA, the CDR3 is TGTGCCAGCCTCCCTCCAACCCGGACGGGGGGGACTGAAGCTTTCTTT. This sequence encodes CASLPPTRTGGTEAFF.

The chain recombines TRBV5-5 with TRBJ1-1; weak D call: TRBD1 (5 bases). The V end was cut by 3 bases, the J end by 8 bases, with 17 bases between. This CDR3 is 14 amino acids long. In germline, CDR1 is SGHKS, CDR2 YYEKEE (reference sequence). The CDR3 loop reads CASSSIRGRVEAFF. In nucleotides, the CDR3 is TGTGCCAGCAGCTCAATACGGGGGAGGGTCGAAGCTTTCTTT. Supplemented by reference TRBV5-5 and TRBJ1-1, the full variable domain reads DAGVTQSPTHLIKTRGQQVTLRCSPISGHKSVSWYQQVLGQGPQFIFQYYEKEERGRGNFPDRFSARQFPNYSSELNVNALLLGDSALYLCASSSIRGRVEAFFGQGTRLTVV.

The chain couples TRBV19 to TRBJ2-5, with a possible D match to TRBD1 (6 bases). This CDR3 spans 16 amino acids. CDR1 and CDR2 (germline): LNHDA, SQIVND (reference sequence). Between the trimmed V and J ends, which lost 3 bases and 5 bases, there was a span of 19 bases. The CDR3 DNA reads TGTGCCAGTAGTATCCCTCGGGCAGGGGCCGGGGAGACCCAGTACTTC. Its protein is CASSIPRAGAGETQYF.

In nucleotides, the CDR3 is TGTGCCAGCAGCTTATCCCCAACAGGGTCCAATCAGCCCCAGCATTTT. Its protein product is CASSLSPTGSNQPQHF. This rearrangement joins TRBV7-8 to TRBJ1-5; perhaps TRBD1 as D (6 bases). There are 16 residues in the CDR3. V lost 2 bases and J lost 3, with 14 bases in between. In germline, CDR1 is SGHVS, CDR2 FQNEAQ.

This chain joins TRBV19 and TRBJ2-1, with TRBD2 matching over 7 bases. The germline gives CDR1 LNHDA, CDR2 SQIVND (reference sequence). The CDR3 loop spans 13 amino acids. The V segment lost 3 bases and the J segment 5 bases; nucleotides outside the gene matches: 1. CDR3 region: CASSMGGDNEQFF. CDR3 nucleotide sequence: TGTGCCAGTAGTATGGGAGGGGACAATGAGCAGTTCTTC.

The chain employs TRBV5-1 and TRBJ2-2; 7 bases are shared with TRBD1. Germline CDR1 reads SGHRS; CDR2 reads YFSETQ. Germline trimming cut 4 bases from V and 4 bases from J; bases unmatched to any gene: 7. This CDR3 contains 15 residues. The CDR3, as DNA: TGCGCCAGCAGCGGAGACAGGGTGGGCACCGGGGAGCTGTTTTTT. Residues: CASSGDRVGTGELFF.

The chain has TRBV5-4 and TRBJ2-7; TRBD2 matches 11 bases. This CDR3 has 15 residues. The germline gives CDR1 SGHNT, CDR2 YYREEE (reference sequence). V lost 0 bases to trimming and J lost 2 bases; unmatched junction nucleotides: 1. The CDR3 is CASSLGGLAAYEQYF. CDR3 nucleotides: TGTGCCAGCAGCTTGGGGGGACTAGCGGCCTACGAGCAGTACTTC.

The chain uses TRBV12-3 or TRBV12-4 and TRBJ1-2; no clear D gene. This CDR3 has 12 amino acids. The V end was cut by 3 bases, the J end by 3 bases, with 5 bases between. The CDR3 sequence: CASSFSDYGYTF. CDR3 in DNA: TGTGCCAGCAGTTTCTCGGACTATGGCTACACCTTC.

The rearrangement links TRBV19 to TRBJ1-1, with D perhaps matching TRBD1 (6 bases). The CDR3 runs 15 residues. Germline V lookup: CDR1 LNHDA, CDR2 SQIVND (reference sequence). V lost 5 bases and J 0 bases, leaving 13 bases between the germline ends. CDR3 loop: CASSLDSFMNTEAFF. CDR3 nucleotide sequence: TGTGCCAGTAGTCTGGACAGTTTTATGAACACTGAAGCTTTCTTT.

The chain joins TRBV6-5 to TRBJ2-5; TRBD2 aligns across 7 bases. The CDR3 consists of 15 residues. Germline values: CDR1 MNHEY, CDR2 SVGAGI. V lost 4 bases, J lost 1 base, and 6 bases stayed unmatched. The CDR3, as DNA: TGTGCCAGCAGTTCGGAGACGGGGGGCCAAGAGACCCAGTACTTC. Protein product: CASSSETGGQETQYF.

The V gene is TRBV19, the J gene TRBJ2-1, with TRBD1 identical over 11 bases. The junction had 7 bases not matched to a gene; V was cut back by 4 bases and J by 8 bases. Germline V CDR1 and CDR2: LNHDA, SQIVND (reference sequence). The CDR3 loop spans 15 amino acids. Here the CDR3 DNA reads TGTGCCAGTAGTAACCGGGACAGGGGGTTGGATGAGCAGTTCTTC. Translated: CASSNRDRGLDEQFF.

The V call is TRBV2, the J call TRBJ2-6; tentative D call: TRBD1 (5 bases). V was cut by 6 bases and J by 0 bases, with 9 bases left in between. Per germline, CDR1 SNHLY and CDR2 FYNNEI. This CDR3 has 15 amino acids. The CDR3 DNA reads as TGTGCCAGCAGCCGACAGATCTCTGGGGCCAACGTCCTGACTTTC. As protein: CASSRQISGANVLTF.

The chain employs TRBV14 and TRBJ2-7; 7 bases line up with TRBD2. Germline V gene lookup returns CDR1 SGHDN and CDR2 FVKESK. Trimming cost V 3 bases and J 6 bases; bases outside gene matches: 5. There are 13 residues in the CDR3. The CDR3 region is CASSHTGRGEQYF. In nucleotides, the CDR3 is TGTGCCAGCAGCCATACGGGGAGGGGCGAGCAGTACTTC.

In regard to this clone: A much more abundant neighbour one base away suggests this may be a read error. The chain has TRBV7-9 and TRBJ2-7, with D perhaps matching TRBD1 (6 bases). Trimming removed 4 bases at V and 2 bases at J, with 12 bases between. Germline CDR1 reads SEHNR; CDR2 reads FQNEAQ (reference sequence). The CDR3 consists of 14 residues. The CDR3, as DNA: TGTGCCAGCAGCTCCACAGGGACCCCCTACGAGCAGTACTTC. Protein product: CASSSTGTPYEQYF.

This sequence joins TRBV18 and TRBJ1-1, with TRBD1 as a possible D gene (6 bases). V was cut by 6 bases and J by 2 bases, with 13 bases left in between. CDR3 length: 14 residues. From germline, CDR1 is KGHSH and CDR2 LQKENI. CDR3 protein: CASSPGGGNTEAFF. The CDR3 nucleotides read TGTGCCAGCTCTCCCGGCGGGGGCAACACTGAAGCTTTCTTT. The full variable domain, rest sourced from reference TRBV18 and TRBJ1-1, is NAGVMQNPRHLVRRRGQEARLRCSPMKGHSHVYWYRQLPEEGLKFMVYLQKENIIDESGMPKERFSAEFPKEGPSILRIQQVVRGDSAAYFCASSPGGGNTEAFFGQGTRLTVV.

The V gene is TRBV2, the J gene TRBJ1-3; 9 bases line up with TRBD1. V was pared by 8 bases and J by 0 bases, with 8 bases of the junction left unmatched. CDR1 and CDR2 from the germline V gene are SNHLY and FYNNEI. This CDR3 spans 16 amino acids. CDR3 sequence (DNA): TGTGCCAGCCAATGGGGGACAGGGAGCTCTGGAAACACCATATATTTT. This codes for CASQWGTGSSGNTIYF.

V is TRBV28 and J is TRBJ1-1; D is perhaps TRBD1 (6 bases). The CDR3 runs to 18 residues. CDR1 is MDHEN and CDR2 is SYDVKM in the germline V gene. Trimming left V 1 base short and J 1 base short, with 19 bases between. The CDR3 is CASSLFAPMDRENTEAFF. CDR3 DNA sequence: TGTGCCAGCAGTTTATTTGCCCCCATGGACAGAGAGAACACTGAAGCTTTCTTT.

As regards this clone: This CDR3 is also generated by other DNA sequences in the sample. This chain connects TRBV28 to TRBJ2-7; a possible D gene is TRBD2 (5 bases). Trimming removed 2 bases from V and 4 bases from J, with 6 bases in between. The CDR3 has 12 amino acids. Germline values: CDR1 MDHEN, CDR2 SYDVKM. CDR3 nucleotides: TGTGCCAGCAGTTTAAGCGGTTACGAGCAGTACTTC. It encodes CASSLSGYEQYF.